This is a list of T cell receptor beta chains from one sample in a study of blood T cell repertoires in COVID-19. Generated by immunoSEQ multiplex PCR, the TCRdb table keeps only in-frame clones and is missing some. This sample carries 75,000 to 85,000 clones, roughly 88% of them seen once, and the ten largest clones take roughly 6%. Material: peripheral blood. These TCRs come from a man in his forties or fifties with active COVID-19. CDR3s include the opening cysteine and the closing phenylalanine or tryptophan. The order of the fields is CDR3 length, V gene, D gene, clone size, J gene, CDR3 DNA, CDR3 protein. The D gene is left open where the match is weak. Where a row states a size, it is once, few, many or the class of an expanded clone; other rows omit it.

17	TRBV19	-	-	TRBJ1-1	TGTGCCAGTAGTATCTCGGGGGTTCGGTTGCAGAACACTGAAGCTTTCTTT	CASSISGVRLQNTEAFF
14	TRBV9	TRBD2	-	TRBJ2-3	TGTGCCAGCAGTAGGACTAGCTACACAGATACGCAGTATTTT	CASSRTSYTDTQYF
15	TRBV2	-	-	TRBJ1-2	TGTGCCAGCGGGATTGGGGACAACCACAACTATGGCTACACCTTC	CASGIGDNHNYGYTF
15	TRBV19	-	-	TRBJ1-5	TGTGCCAGTAGTATGGGACACAGGGATCCTCAGCCCCAGCATTTT	CASSMGHRDPQPQHF
15	TRBV28	TRBD2	-	TRBJ2-7	TGTGCCAGCAGTTTATCGGCGGGAGGGCCCTACGAGCAGTACTTC	CASSLSAGGPYEQYF
13	TRBV24-1	TRBD1	-	TRBJ1-4	TGTGCCACCAGTGAAGGGGGCGGTGAAAAACTGTTTTTT	CATSEGGGEKLFF
15	TRBV6-5	TRBD1	-	TRBJ2-1	TGTGCCAGCAGTTCGGACAGGGCTCGAGCGGATGAGCAGTTCTTC	CASSSDRARADEQFF
16	TRBV18	TRBD1	-	TRBJ1-6	TGTGCCAGCTCACTGGGGACAGGGACTAATAATTCACCCCTCCACTTT	CASSLGTGTNNSPLHF
13	TRBV6-5	-	-	TRBJ2-3	TGTGCCAGCAGCGGAGACGCCACAGATACGCAGTATTTT	CASSGDATDTQYF
14	TRBV11-2	TRBD1	-	TRBJ1-6	TGTGCCAGCAGCTCTACAGGGGCGAGGTCACCCCTCCACTTT	CASSSTGARSPLHF
17	TRBV7-2	TRBD1	-	TRBJ2-1	TGTGCCAGCAGCTTAGAGACAGGGGGCGACTCCTACAATGAGCAGTTCTTC	CASSLETGGDSYNEQFF
15	TRBV7-8	-	-	TRBJ2-7	TGTGCCAGCAATCGGCAGGGCCCTCCGGTCGGCGAGCAGTACTTC	CASNRQGPPVGEQYF
15	TRBV10-3	TRBD1	-	TRBJ1-5	TGTGCCATCAGTGTGAGCGACAGGGACAATCAGCCCCAGCATTTT	CAISVSDRDNQPQHF
15	TRBV29-1	-	-	TRBJ1-6	TGCAGCGTCTCTCTGGGGGCCACCAATAATTCACCCCTCCACTTT	CSVSLGATNNSPLHF
17	TRBV5-6	TRBD1	-	TRBJ1-2	TGTGCCAGCAGCTTGCTGCAGGGGGTGGGGGCCTACTATGGCTACACCTTC	CASSLLQGVGAYYGYTF
18	TRBV28	-	-	TRBJ1-5	TGTGCCAGCAGCTTCCATCAGGACATTCTTTATAGCAATCAGCCCCAGCATTTT	CASSFHQDILYSNQPQHF
13	TRBV27	-	once	TRBJ1-1	TGTGCCAGCAGTTTCAGAGGGCGCAGTGAAGCTTTCTTT	CASSFRGRSEAFF
17	TRBV4-1	TRBD2	-	TRBJ2-3	TGCGCCAGCAGCCAAGATTGGAGAGCGGGAGCGGTAGATACGCAGTATTTT	CASSQDWRAGAVDTQYF
13	TRBV28	-	-	TRBJ1-2	TGTGCCAGTATTGGGGGAGGCAACTATGGCTACACCTTC	CASIGGGNYGYTF
17	TRBV11-2	TRBD2	-	TRBJ2-1	TGTGCCAGCAGCTTAGATCGGCTAGCGGGAATGAGGAATGAGCAGTTCTTC	CASSLDRLAGMRNEQFF
16	TRBV28	-	-	TRBJ1-3	TGTGCCAGCAGGGGCGGGGGTATAGCGTCTGGAAACACCATATATTTT	CASRGGGIASGNTIYF
15	TRBV6-2/TRBV6-3	TRBD2	-	TRBJ2-7	TGTGCCAGCAGTTACCAGGCGGGAGGGGCCTACGAGCAGTACTTC	CASSYQAGGAYEQYF
14	TRBV7-2	-	-	TRBJ1-4	TGTGCCAGCAGCTTAGGGGTTTGGGCCCAAAAACTGTTTTTT	CASSLGVWAQKLFF
13	TRBV28	TRBD1	-	TRBJ1-1	TGTGCCAGTTGGACAGGGATGAACACTGAAGCTTTCTTT	CASWTGMNTEAFF
13	TRBV2	-	-	TRBJ2-7	TGTGCCAGCACCGGCGGGAAGCCCAACGAGCAGTACTTC	CASTGGKPNEQYF
13	TRBV7-9	-	few	TRBJ1-2	TGTGCCAGCAGCTTAGGACAGTTCTATGGCTACACCTTC	CASSLGQFYGYTF
13	TRBV28	TRBD1	few	TRBJ1-6	TGTGCCAGCAGCCCAGACAGGGGTTCACCCCTCCACTTT	CASSPDRGSPLHF
15	TRBV10-3	TRBD2	-	TRBJ2-7	TGTGCCATCAGTGAAGGAGCGGGAGCAGGGTACGAGCAGTACTTC	CAISEGAGAGYEQYF